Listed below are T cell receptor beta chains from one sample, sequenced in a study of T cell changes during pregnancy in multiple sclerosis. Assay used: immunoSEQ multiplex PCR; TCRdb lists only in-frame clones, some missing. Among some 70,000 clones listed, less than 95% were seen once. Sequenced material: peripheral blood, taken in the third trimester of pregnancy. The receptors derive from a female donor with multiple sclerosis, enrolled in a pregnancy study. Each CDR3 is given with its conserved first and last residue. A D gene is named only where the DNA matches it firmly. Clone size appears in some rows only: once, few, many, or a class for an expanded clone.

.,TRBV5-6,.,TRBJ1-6,CASSFQNSPLHF,TGTGCCAGCAGCTTTCAGAATTCACCCCTCCACTTT
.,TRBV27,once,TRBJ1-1,CASSSTGGAVGTEAFF,TGTGCCAGCAGTTCCACTGGCGGGGCGGTTGGGACTGAAGCTTTCTTT
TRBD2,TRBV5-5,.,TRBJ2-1,CASTAGTSHNEQFF,TGTGCCAGCACCGCGGGGACTAGTCACAATGAGCAGTTCTTC
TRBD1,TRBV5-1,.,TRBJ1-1,CASSFGQGANTEAFF,TGCGCCAGCAGCTTTGGACAGGGGGCGAACACTGAAGCTTTCTTT
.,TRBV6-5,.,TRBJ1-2,CASSFQANYGYTF,TGTGCCAGCAGTTTCCAGGCTAACTATGGCTACACCTTC
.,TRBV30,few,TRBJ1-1,CAWTRSTEAFF,TGTGCCTGGACGCGGTCGACTGAAGCTTTCTTT
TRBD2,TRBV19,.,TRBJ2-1,CASSMTLAGASSYNEQFF,TGTGCCAGTAGTATGACCCTAGCGGGAGCGAGCTCCTACAATGAGCAGTTCTTC
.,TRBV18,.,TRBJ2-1,CASSLTATQGNEQFF,TGTGCCAGCTCACTAACCGCTACACAGGGCAATGAGCAGTTCTTC
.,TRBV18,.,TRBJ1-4,CASSPHPGGDEKLFF,TGTGCCAGCTCACCACATCCGGGGGGGGATGAAAAACTGTTTTTT
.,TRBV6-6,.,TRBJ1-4,CASSYQYTEKLFF,TGTGCCAGCAGTTACCAGTACACTGAAAAACTGTTTTTT
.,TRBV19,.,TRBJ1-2,CASSLTNGGYTF,TGTGCCAGTAGTCTCACAAACGGGGGCTACACCTTC
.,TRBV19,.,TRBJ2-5,CASSTPGGREETQYF,TGTGCCAGTAGTACGCCCGGGGGGCGGGAGGAGACCCAGTACTTC
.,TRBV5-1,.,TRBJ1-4,CASSSRESEKLFF,TGCGCCAGCAGCTCCCGGGAGAGCGAAAAACTGTTTTTT
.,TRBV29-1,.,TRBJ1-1,CSVEERGNTEAFF,TGCAGCGTTGAAGAGCGGGGTAACACTGAAGCTTTCTTT
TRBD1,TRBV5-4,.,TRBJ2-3,CASQNSQGADTQYF,TGTGCCAGCCAAAACAGCCAGGGGGCAGATACGCAGTATTTT
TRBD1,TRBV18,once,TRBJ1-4,CASSPETGGEKLFF,TGTGCCAGCTCACCAGAGACAGGGGGCGAAAAACTGTTTTTT
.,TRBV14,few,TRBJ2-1,CASSQGTWYGPWSSYNEQFF,TGTGCCAGCAGCCAAGGGACTTGGTACGGACCCTGGAGCTCCTACAATGAGCAGTTCTTC
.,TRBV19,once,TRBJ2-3,CASSIPGRGTDTQYF,TGTGCCAGTAGTATTCCCGGCAGGGGCACAGATACGCAGTATTTT
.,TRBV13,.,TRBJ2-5,CASSSNYEGTQYF,TGTGCCAGCAGCTCTAACTACGAGGGGACCCAGTACTTC
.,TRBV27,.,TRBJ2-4,CASSLLRGKNIQYF,TGTGCCAGCAGTTTACTCCGGGGCAAAAACATTCAGTACTTC
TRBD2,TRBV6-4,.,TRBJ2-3,CASSDGGGAGDTQYF,TGTGCCAGCAGTGACGGCGGGGGTGCCGGGGATACGCAGTATTTT
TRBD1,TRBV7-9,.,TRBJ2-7,CASSSGTGRPYEQYF,TGTGCCAGCAGCTCCGGGACAGGGAGGCCCTACGAGCAGTACTTC
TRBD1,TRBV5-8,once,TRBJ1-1,CASSSGQAGTEAFF,TGTGCCAGCAGCTCGGGACAGGCAGGTACTGAAGCTTTCTTT
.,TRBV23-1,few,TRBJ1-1,CASSQGRVTEAFF,TGCGCCAGCAGTCAAGGCAGGGTCACTGAAGCTTTCTTT
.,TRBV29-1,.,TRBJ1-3,CSAAGGANGNTIYF,TGCAGCGCTGCGGGGGGAGCCAATGGAAACACCATATATTTT
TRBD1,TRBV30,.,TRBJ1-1,CAWGGTGPHF,TGTGCCTGGGGAGGGACAGGGCCGCACTTT
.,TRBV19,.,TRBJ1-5,CASSGSNQPQHF,TGTGCCAGTAGTGGCAGCAATCAGCCCCAGCATTTT
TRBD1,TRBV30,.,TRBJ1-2,CAWNGDRAFNYGYTF,TGTGCCTGGAACGGAGACAGGGCCTTTAACTATGGCTACACCTTC
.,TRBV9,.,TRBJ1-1,CASSVGRGRAFF,TGTGCCAGCAGCGTAGGTAGGGGGAGAGCTTTCTTT
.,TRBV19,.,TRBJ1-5,CASSIRGNQPQHF,TGTGCCAGTAGTATAAGGGGGAATCAGCCCCAGCATTTT
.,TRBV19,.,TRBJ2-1,CASNMGQGIGNEQFF,TGTGCCAGTAACATGGGCCAGGGGATCGGCAATGAGCAGTTCTTC
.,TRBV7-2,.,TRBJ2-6,CASSFYGANVLTF,TGTGCCAGCAGCTTCTATGGGGCCAACGTCCTGACTTTC
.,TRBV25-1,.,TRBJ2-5,CASRVVETQYF,TGTGCCAGCCGGGTAGTAGAGACCCAGTACTTC
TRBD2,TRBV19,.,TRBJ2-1,CASTTLTSTTYNEQFF,TGTGCCAGTACTACCCTGACTAGCACTACCTACAATGAGCAGTTCTTC
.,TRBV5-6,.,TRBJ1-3,CASSDSTSSGNTIYF,TGTGCCAGCAGTGACAGCACGAGCTCTGGAAACACCATATATTTT
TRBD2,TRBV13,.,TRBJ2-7,CASSHLGTGGGQYF,TGTGCCAGCAGCCACCTCGGGACGGGCGGGGGGCAGTACTTC
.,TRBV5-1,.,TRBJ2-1,CASSLLLAGGYNEQFF,TGCGCCAGCAGCTTGCTACTCGCCGGGGGCTACAATGAGCAGTTCTTC
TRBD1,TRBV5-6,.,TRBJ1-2,CASSPQGADYGYTF,TGTGCCAGCAGCCCCCAGGGGGCGGACTATGGCTACACCTTC
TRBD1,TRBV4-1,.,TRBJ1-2,CASSQGEDATGNYGYTF,TGCGCCAGCAGCCAAGGAGAGGATGCGACAGGGAACTATGGCTACACCTTC
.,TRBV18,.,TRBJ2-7,CASSPPSSNEQYF,TGTGCCAGCTCACCACCGTCTAGTAACGAGCAGTACTTC
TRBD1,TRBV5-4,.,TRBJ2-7,CASSPEGGTSLYEQYF,TGTGCCAGCAGCCCGGAAGGGGGCACCAGCTTATACGAGCAGTACTTC
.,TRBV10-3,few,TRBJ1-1,CAISEGVWTEAFF,TGTGCCATCAGCGAAGGGGTGTGGACTGAAGCTTTCTTT
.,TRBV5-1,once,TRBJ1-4,CASSPQGHVNEKLFF,TGCGCCAGCAGCCCCCAGGGGCATGTTAATGAAAAACTGTTTTTT
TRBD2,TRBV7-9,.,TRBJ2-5,CASSLVSGGPGTQYF,TGTGCCAGCAGCTTAGTGTCGGGAGGGCCAGGGACCCAGTACTTC
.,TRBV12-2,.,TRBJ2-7,CASRHDLQLAGGLGEQYF,TGTGCAAGTCGCCACGACCTCCAACTAGCGGGGGGGCTCGGCGAGCAGTACTTC
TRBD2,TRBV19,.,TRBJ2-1,CASSTPSGRLNEQFF,TGTGCCAGTAGTACCCCTAGCGGGAGACTAAATGAGCAGTTCTTC
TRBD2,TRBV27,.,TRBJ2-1,CASSLAGVIVNEQFF,TGTGCCAGCAGTCTAGCGGGAGTTATTGTGAATGAGCAGTTCTTC
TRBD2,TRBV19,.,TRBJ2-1,CASSIYLAGVDGQFF,TGTGCCAGTAGTATATACCTAGCGGGAGTAGATGGGCAGTTCTTC
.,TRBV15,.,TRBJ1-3,CATSRSNSGNTIYF,TGTGCCACCAGCCGCTCCAACAGCGGAAACACCATATATTTT
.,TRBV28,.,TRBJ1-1,CASSLDWGGVTEAFF,TGTGCCAGCAGTTTAGATTGGGGGGGGGTAACTGAAGCTTTCTTT